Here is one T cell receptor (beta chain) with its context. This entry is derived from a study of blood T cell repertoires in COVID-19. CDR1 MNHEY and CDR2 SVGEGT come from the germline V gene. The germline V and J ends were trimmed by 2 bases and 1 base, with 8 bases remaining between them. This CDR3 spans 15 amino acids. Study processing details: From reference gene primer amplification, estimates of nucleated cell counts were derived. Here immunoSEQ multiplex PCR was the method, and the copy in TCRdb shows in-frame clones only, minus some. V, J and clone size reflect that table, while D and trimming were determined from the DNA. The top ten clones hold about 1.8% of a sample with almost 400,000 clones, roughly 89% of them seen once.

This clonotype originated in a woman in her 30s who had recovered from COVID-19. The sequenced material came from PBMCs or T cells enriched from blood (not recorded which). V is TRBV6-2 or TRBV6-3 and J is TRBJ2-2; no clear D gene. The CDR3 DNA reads TGTGCCAGCAGTTACGTCCAGATGAACACCGGGGAGCTGTTTTTT. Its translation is CASSYVQMNTGELFF.